The following is a TCR beta chain sequence with its context. Given a much more abundant clone one base away, this may be a read error. Sequencing libraries for TCR beta were prepared with iRepertoire HTBI primers and Arm-PCR of CDR3 regions. TCRdb fed the multiplex PCR reads into MiXCR, producing one record per CDR3 protein. The data contain some 400,000 distinct CDR3 sequences, 14% to 15% of them singletons. Described time point: newly diagnosed GD, antithyroid drugs for less than 3 months. PBMC RNA served as the TCR library source. These data come from a study of regulatory T cells in long-lasting Graves disease. V lost 7 bases and J lost 0, with 12 bases in between. The CDR3 has 14 amino acids. CDR1 and CDR2 from the germline V gene are SGHTA and FQGTGA. The same sample was also studied in work on T cells in Graves' hyperthyroidism and ophthalmopathy.

The sequences come from peripheral blood mononuclear cells (PBMCs), collected at new diagnosis, from a patient treated with antithyroid drugs. The TCR sequence derives from a woman in her twenties or thirties with Graves disease. The chain carries TRBV7-3 and TRBJ1-1, with D possibly matching TRBD1 (5 bases). In DNA, the CDR3 is TGTGCCAGCACCGAGAGACAGATGAACACTGAAGCTTTCTTT. Translating it yields CASTERQMNTEAFF.